These T cell receptor beta chains were read from a single sample in a study of beta chain features in type 1 diabetes. Assay used: immunoSEQ multiplex PCR; TCRdb lists only in-frame clones, some missing. Of under 300,000 clones detected, 14% appear once; the ten largest clones hold about 0.02%. The sample was naive CD4+ T cells from blood. These receptor sequences come from a man younger than 45 with type 1 diabetes. The CDR3 runs from the conserved cysteine through the conserved F or W. D genes are given only for firm matches. Clone size is not always given. Where it is, it says once, few, many or a class for expanded clones.

>TRBD1|TRBJ2-7|TRBV6-1|few
CASRLGQGYEQYF
TGTGCCAGCAGGTTGGGACAGGGCTACGAGCAGTACTTC
>NA|TRBJ2-5|TRBV13|few
CARHGPIQYF
TGTGCCAGACATGGCCCGATCCAGTACTTC
>TRBD1|TRBJ1-5|TRBV6-6|NA
CASRTGGEGQPQHF
TGTGCCAGCAGGACAGGGGGTGAGGGTCAGCCCCAGCATTTT
>TRBD1|TRBJ2-2|TRBV7-9|NA
CASSPPGQSINTGELFF
TGTGCCAGCAGCCCCCCGGGACAGAGTATAAACACCGGGGAGCTGTTTTTT
>NA|TRBJ1-2|TRBV6-6|NA
CASSRQSLYGYTF
TGTGCCAGCAGCCGACAGTCCCTCTATGGCTACACCTTC
>NA|TRBJ1-4|TRBV2|NA
CASSESGTTNEKLFF
TGTGCCAGCAGTGAATCGGGGACAACTAATGAAAAACTGTTTTTT
>TRBD1|TRBJ1-4|TRBV30|few
CAWSVTGGLYEKLFF
TGTGCCTGGAGTGTAACAGGGGGCTTGTATGAAAAACTGTTTTTT
>TRBD2|TRBJ2-3|TRBV4-1|NA
CASSKTSGGRGYTDTQYF
TGCGCCAGCAGCAAGACTAGCGGGGGCCGTGGGTACACAGATACGCAGTATTTT
>TRBD2|TRBJ2-1|TRBV5-4|NA
CASSLTAGVTNEQFF
TGTGCCAGCAGCTTGACTGCGGGAGTTACGAATGAGCAGTTCTTC
>TRBD2|TRBJ2-5|TRBV29-1|NA
CSVVSLAGAYQETQYF
TGCAGCGTCGTTTCTCTAGCGGGGGCCTACCAAGAGACCCAGTACTTC
>TRBD1|TRBJ2-1|TRBV5-1|NA
CASSSRGQGPGNEQFF
TGCGCCAGCAGCTCTCGGGGACAGGGGCCAGGCAATGAGCAGTTCTTC
>TRBD2|TRBJ2-1|TRBV4-1|few
CASSRLGLAVSNEQFF
TGCGCCAGCAGCCGCCTGGGACTAGCGGTTTCGAATGAGCAGTTCTTC
>NA|TRBJ1-2|TRBV5-1|NA
CASNRGGKDYGYTF
TGCGCCAGCAACCGGGGGGGGAAGGACTATGGCTACACCTTC
>TRBD1|TRBJ1-2|TRBV11-2|NA
CASSGGQRGYTF
TGTGCCAGCAGCGGGGGACAGCGCGGCTACACCTTC
>NA|TRBJ1-4|TRBV30|few
CAWSVQSGGEKLFF
TGTGCCTGGAGTGTACAATCGGGGGGAGAAAAACTGTTTTTT